These T cell receptor beta chains were read from a single sample in a study of T cell responses to AZD1222 COVID-19 vaccine. TCRdb's table, derived via immunoSEQ multiplex PCR, lists solely in-frame clones and lacks some. In the table there are 85,000 to 100,000 clones, less than 90% of which are singletons. The sample here was peripheral blood, taken on day 0 of AZD1222 vaccination. These receptors were taken from an adult in good health. The CDR3 runs from the conserved cysteine through the conserved F or W. The D gene is left open where the match is weak. Some rows have no size entry. The others give once, few or many, or a class for an expanded clone.

V gene	clone size	D gene	J gene	CDR3 DNA	CDR3 protein
TRBV18	once	TRBD1	TRBJ2-7	TGTGCCAGCTCAGGGCCGGGACAGGCCTACGAGCAGTACTTC	CASSGPGQAYEQYF
TRBV6-1	many	NA	TRBJ2-3	TGTGCCAGCAGTGAATCGGCATTTAGCACAGATACGCAGTATTTT	CASSESAFSTDTQYF
TRBV18	NA	TRBD1	TRBJ2-2	TGTGCCAGCTCACTGGGGGACAGGAACACCGGGGAGCTGTTTTTT	CASSLGDRNTGELFF
TRBV3-1/TRBV3-2	NA	NA	TRBJ2-1	TGTGCCAGCAGCCCAGACAGAAATGAGCAGTTCTTC	CASSPDRNEQFF
TRBV7-9	few	TRBD1	TRBJ2-7	TGTGCCAGCAAGAGGGGGGACAGGGTAGACGAGCAGTACTTC	CASKRGDRVDEQYF
TRBV28	NA	NA	TRBJ1-1	TGTGCCAGCAGTTTGAGGGGAGCGAACACTGAAGCTTTCTTT	CASSLRGANTEAFF
TRBV11-2	NA	NA	TRBJ2-1	TGTGCCAGCAGCTTAACTAGCTACAATGAGCAGTTCTTC	CASSLTSYNEQFF
TRBV18	NA	NA	TRBJ2-5	TGTGCCAGCTCACCCTTCATACACAGGGCGCAAGAGACCCAGTACTTC	CASSPFIHRAQETQYF
TRBV27	NA	NA	TRBJ1-2	TGTGCCAGCAGCGTCGGGGGGTGGCCCTATGGCTACACCTTC	CASSVGGWPYGYTF
TRBV6-5	NA	NA	TRBJ1-4	TGTGCCAGCAGTTCCCCGAGCTCGTTAGCTAATGAAAAACTGTTTTTT	CASSSPSSLANEKLFF
TRBV28	NA	NA	TRBJ1-2	TGTGCCAGCAGTCCCACGGGACACCCTAACTATGGCTACACCTTC	CASSPTGHPNYGYTF
TRBV10-3	NA	NA	TRBJ2-2	TGTGCCATCTTAGATGGCAGGGACAACACCGGGGAGCTGTTTTTT	CAILDGRDNTGELFF
TRBV28	NA	NA	TRBJ1-2	TGTGCCAGCAGTACAACCGTTAACTATGGCTACACCTTC	CASSTTVNYGYTF
TRBV5-4	NA	NA	TRBJ2-2	TGTGCCAGCACGCGGGCCGGGGGCGCCGGGGAGCTGTTTTTT	CASTRAGGAGELFF
TRBV6-4	NA	TRBD1	TRBJ2-1	TGTGCCAGCAGTGACTCCCCCGGGACAGGGAGCGATGAGCAGTTCTTC	CASSDSPGTGSDEQFF
TRBV18	NA	TRBD1	TRBJ2-3	TGTGCCAGCTCACCACCGGGACAGGGGTCGGATACGCAGTATTTT	CASSPPGQGSDTQYF
TRBV6-4	few	TRBD1	TRBJ1-2	TGTGCCAGCAGTGACGTGACAGGGCCTACCTATGGCTACACCTTC	CASSDVTGPTYGYTF
TRBV7-2	once	NA	TRBJ2-1	TGTGCCAGCAGCCCCTTAGGGGGGCTATACAATGAGCAGTTCTTC	CASSPLGGLYNEQFF
TRBV18	NA	TRBD1	TRBJ1-2	TGTGCCAGCTCGGCCGGGACAGGGACCTATGGCTACACCTTC	CASSAGTGTYGYTF
TRBV11-2	few	NA	TRBJ1-5	TGTGCCAGCAGCTTTGACAGAAGCCAGCCCCAGCATTTT	CASSFDRSQPQHF
TRBV5-5	NA	NA	TRBJ1-4	TGTGCCAGCAGCCCCTATGAGGGGGGCTTATTTGAAAAACTGTTTTTT	CASSPYEGGLFEKLFF
TRBV3-1/TRBV3-2	NA	NA	TRBJ1-1	TGTGCCAGCAGCCAAGATTTAGTGCGTGCGGCTTTCTTT	CASSQDLVRAAFF
TRBV7-4	NA	TRBD1	TRBJ1-5	TGTGCCAGCGCCTACGAATGTAAAAAGACCGGGACAGGGTTAATTAGCAATCAGCCCCAGCATTTT	CASAYECKKTGTGLISNQPQHF
TRBV7-9	NA	NA	TRBJ1-6	TGTGCCAGCAGCTTAGATGCTCAGGGCCTTAATTCACCCCTCCACTTT	CASSLDAQGLNSPLHF
TRBV20-1	NA	NA	TRBJ2-2	TGCAGTGCTAGAGGGGTCGGGGAGCTGTTTTTT	CSARGVGELFF
TRBV12-3/TRBV12-4	NA	NA	TRBJ1-4	TGTGCCAGCAGCATGAGGGACGAAAAACTGTTTTTT	CASSMRDEKLFF
TRBV5-1	NA	NA	TRBJ2-7	TGCGCCAGCAGACAAGGAGCCTACGAGCAGTACTTC	CASRQGAYEQYF
TRBV9	NA	NA	TRBJ1-1	TGTGCCAGCAGCTCCGGGATGTCGGGGATCCCTGAAGCTTTCTTT	CASSSGMSGIPEAFF
TRBV13	NA	TRBD1	TRBJ1-2	TGTGCCAGCAGCTTCCAGACAGGGGGGCAGGGCTACACCTTC	CASSFQTGGQGYTF
TRBV3-1/TRBV3-2	NA	NA	TRBJ1-4	TGTGCCAGCAGCCAAGATGGAGGCGGGACTAATGAAAAACTGTTTTTT	CASSQDGGGTNEKLFF
TRBV12-3/TRBV12-4	NA	NA	TRBJ1-2	TGTGCCAGCAGGCAAGAACGTATCTATGGCTACACCTTC	CASRQERIYGYTF
TRBV5-1	NA	TRBD1	TRBJ1-4	TGCGCCAGCAGCTCGGGACAGGCCGATGAAAAACTGTTTTTT	CASSSGQADEKLFF
TRBV14	NA	NA	TRBJ1-1	TGTGCCAGCACCCAACCGGGACGATACACTGAAGCTTTCTTT	CASTQPGRYTEAFF
TRBV6-5	few	NA	TRBJ2-5	TGTGCCAGCAGTCATGTTTCTCTAGGGGAAGAGACCCAGTACTTC	CASSHVSLGEETQYF
TRBV29-1	NA	NA	TRBJ1-1	TGCAGCGCTTCGAACACTGAAGCTTTCTTT	CSASNTEAFF
TRBV7-9	NA	NA	TRBJ1-6	TGTGCCAGCAGCCCCGGTGGGTGGAGCGATCGGGATAATTCACCCCTCCACTTT	CASSPGGWSDRDNSPLHF
TRBV6-7	NA	NA	TRBJ1-2	TGTGCCAGCAGTTTATACAGGGTTATCTACGGCTACACCTTC	CASSLYRVIYGYTF
TRBV28	NA	NA	TRBJ1-2	TGTGCCAGCACCTCCGATGGGGGGAATTATGGCTACACCTTC	CASTSDGGNYGYTF
TRBV5-1	NA	NA	TRBJ1-1	TGCGCCAGCAGCCCCTCACAGAACACTGAAGCTTTCTTT	CASSPSQNTEAFF
TRBV6-2/TRBV6-3	few	TRBD1	TRBJ1-2	TGTGCCAGCAGTTCCGGCCCGTGGACAGGGCATGGCTACACCTTC	CASSSGPWTGHGYTF
TRBV29-1	NA	NA	TRBJ1-1	TGCAGCGTTTGGGAGTCGTCGGCTGAAGCTTTCTTT	CSVWESSAEAFF
TRBV11-2	NA	NA	TRBJ2-4	TGTGCCAGCAGCCCCGTCCGCGTAACCCCTCAGTACTTC	CASSPVRVTPQYF
TRBV6-1	NA	NA	TRBJ2-6	TGTGCCAGCAGTGAAGGAGCTGGGGCCAACGTCCTGACTTTC	CASSEGAGANVLTF
TRBV20-1	NA	NA	TRBJ2-5	TGCAGTGCCACCTCGCCGGCCCCGAACTTC	CSATSPAPNF
TRBV7-2	NA	TRBD2	TRBJ2-7	TGTGCCAGCAGCTTCGATGGACTAGCGGGGGACGACGAGCAGTACTTC	CASSFDGLAGDDEQYF
TRBV4-1	NA	NA	TRBJ1-2	TGCGCCAGCAGCCCCGGGCATGGCTACACCTTC	CASSPGHGYTF
TRBV6-6	NA	NA	TRBJ1-2	TGTGCCAGCAGTTATCCCACAGCCCCAACTAACTATGGCTACACCTTC	CASSYPTAPTNYGYTF
TRBV7-2	NA	NA	TRBJ1-6	TGTGCCAGCAGCTTAGAGCGGCCATATAGGTCACCCCTCCACTTT	CASSLERPYRSPLHF
TRBV3-1/TRBV3-2	NA	NA	TRBJ1-2	TGTGCCAGCAGCCCAGAAAAGGGGGGACAACCCTATGGCTACACCTTC	CASSPEKGGQPYGYTF
TRBV28	NA	NA	TRBJ2-1	TGTGCCAGCAGTTTTTCTCGGACGTCGGTAGCCTACAATGAGCAGTTCTTC	CASSFSRTSVAYNEQFF
TRBV5-4	NA	NA	TRBJ1-3	TGTGCCAGCAGACCTGGGGCCTCTGGAAACACCATATATTTT	CASRPGASGNTIYF
TRBV7-2	NA	TRBD1	TRBJ2-3	TGTGCCAGCAGCCTCCGGGACAGGGTAACAGATACGCAGTATTTT	CASSLRDRVTDTQYF
TRBV5-6	once	NA	TRBJ1-6	TGTGCCAGCAGCTCCCCCACAGGCAGATCACCCCTCCACTTT	CASSSPTGRSPLHF